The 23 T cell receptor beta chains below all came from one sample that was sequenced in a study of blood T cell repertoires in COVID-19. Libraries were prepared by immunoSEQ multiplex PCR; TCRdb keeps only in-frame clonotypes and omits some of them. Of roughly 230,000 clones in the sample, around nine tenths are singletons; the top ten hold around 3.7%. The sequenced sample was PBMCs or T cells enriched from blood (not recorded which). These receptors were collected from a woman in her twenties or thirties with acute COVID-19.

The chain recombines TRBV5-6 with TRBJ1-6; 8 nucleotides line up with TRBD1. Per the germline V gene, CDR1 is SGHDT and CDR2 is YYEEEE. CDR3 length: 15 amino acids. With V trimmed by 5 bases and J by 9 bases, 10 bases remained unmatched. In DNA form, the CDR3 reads TGTGCCAGCAGTTTCCAGGGGGCTCGAGGTTCACCCCTCCACTTT. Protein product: CASSFQGARGSPLHF.

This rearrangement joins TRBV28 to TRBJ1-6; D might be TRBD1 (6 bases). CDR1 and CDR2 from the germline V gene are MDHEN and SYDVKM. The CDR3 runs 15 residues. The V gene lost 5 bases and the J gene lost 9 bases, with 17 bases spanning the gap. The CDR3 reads CASSIQTTGFSPLHF. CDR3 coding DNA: TGTGCCAGCAGTATCCAAACAACAGGGTTTTCACCCCTCCACTTT.

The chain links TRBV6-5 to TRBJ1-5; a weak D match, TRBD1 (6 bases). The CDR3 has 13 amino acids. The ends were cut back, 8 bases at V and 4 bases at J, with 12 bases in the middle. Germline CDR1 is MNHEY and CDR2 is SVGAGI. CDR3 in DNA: TGTGCCAGCGGACAGTGGGGAAATCAGCCCCAGCATTTT. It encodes CASGQWGNQPQHF.

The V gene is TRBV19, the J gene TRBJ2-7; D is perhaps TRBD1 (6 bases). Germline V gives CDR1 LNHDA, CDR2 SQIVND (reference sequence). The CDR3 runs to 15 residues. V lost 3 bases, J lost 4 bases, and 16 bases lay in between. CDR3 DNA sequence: TGTGCCAGTAGTATGGGCAGGGGATCCCAGTACGAGCAGTACTTC. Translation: CASSMGRGSQYEQYF.

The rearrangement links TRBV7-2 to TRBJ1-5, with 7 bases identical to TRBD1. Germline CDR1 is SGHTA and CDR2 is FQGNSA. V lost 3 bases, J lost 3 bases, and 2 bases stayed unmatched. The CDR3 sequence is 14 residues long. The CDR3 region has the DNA TGTGCCAGCAGCTTGGGACAGCACAATCAGCCCCAGCATTTT. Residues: CASSLGQHNQPQHF.

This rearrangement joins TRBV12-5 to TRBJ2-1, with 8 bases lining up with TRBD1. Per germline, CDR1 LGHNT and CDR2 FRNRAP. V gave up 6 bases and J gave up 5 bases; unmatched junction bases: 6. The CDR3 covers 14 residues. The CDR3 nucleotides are TGTGCTAGTGGGACGGGACAGGACCACAATGAGCAGTTCTTC. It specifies CASGTGQDHNEQFF. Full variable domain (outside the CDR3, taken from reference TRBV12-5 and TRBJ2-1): DARVTQTPRHKVTEMGQEVTMRCQPILGHNTVFWYRQTMMQGLELLAYFRNRAPLDDSGMPKDRFSAEMPDATLATLKIQPSEPRDSAVYFCASGTGQDHNEQFFGPGTRLTVL.

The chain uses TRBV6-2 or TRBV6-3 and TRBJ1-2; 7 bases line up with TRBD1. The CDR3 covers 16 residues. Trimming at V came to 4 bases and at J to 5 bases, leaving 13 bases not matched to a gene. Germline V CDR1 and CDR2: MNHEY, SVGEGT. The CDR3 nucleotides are TGTGCCAGCAGTTCGGCGGGACAGACCCTTGGGTATGGCTACACCTTC. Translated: CASSSAGQTLGYGYTF.

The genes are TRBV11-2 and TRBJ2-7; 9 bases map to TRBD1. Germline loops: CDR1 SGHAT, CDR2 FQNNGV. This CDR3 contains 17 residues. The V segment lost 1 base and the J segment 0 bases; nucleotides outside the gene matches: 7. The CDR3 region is CASSLGRRDRASYEQYF. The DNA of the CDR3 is TGTGCCAGCAGCTTAGGGCGTAGGGACAGGGCCTCCTACGAGCAGTACTTC. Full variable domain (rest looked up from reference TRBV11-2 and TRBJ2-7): EAGVAQSPRYKIIEKRQSVAFWCNPISGHATLYWYQQILGQGPKLLIQFQNNGVVDDSQLPKDRFSAERLKGVDSTLKIQPAKLEDSAVYLCASSLGRRDRASYEQYFGPGTRLTVT.

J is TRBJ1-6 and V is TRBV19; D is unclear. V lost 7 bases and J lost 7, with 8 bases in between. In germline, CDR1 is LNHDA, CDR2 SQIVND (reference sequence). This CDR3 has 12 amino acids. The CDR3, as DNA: TGTGCCAGTACCATACAGAATTCACCCCTCCACTTT. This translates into CASTIQNSPLHF.

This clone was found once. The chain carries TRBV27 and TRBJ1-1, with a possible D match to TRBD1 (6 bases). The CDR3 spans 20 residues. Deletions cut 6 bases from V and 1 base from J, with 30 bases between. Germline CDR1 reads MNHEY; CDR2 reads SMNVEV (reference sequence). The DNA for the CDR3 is TGTGCCAGCAGCTTGCAAGAGTTACAGGGTGACCCACGTAAGAACACTGAAGCTTTCTTT. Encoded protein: CASSLQELQGDPRKNTEAFF.

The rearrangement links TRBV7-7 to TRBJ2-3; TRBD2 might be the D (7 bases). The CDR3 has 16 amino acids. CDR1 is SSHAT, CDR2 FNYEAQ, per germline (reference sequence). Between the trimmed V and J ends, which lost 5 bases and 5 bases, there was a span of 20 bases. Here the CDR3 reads CASSPRGGALGDTQYF. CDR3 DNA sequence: TGTGCCAGCAGCCCAAGAGGGGGGGCCTTAGGAGATACGCAGTATTTT.

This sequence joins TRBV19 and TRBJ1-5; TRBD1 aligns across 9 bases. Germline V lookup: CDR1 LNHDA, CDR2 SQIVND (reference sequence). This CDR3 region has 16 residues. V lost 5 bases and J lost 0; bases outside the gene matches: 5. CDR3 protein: CASSRTGESSNQPQHF. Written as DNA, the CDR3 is TGTGCCAGTAGTCGGACAGGGGAATCTAGCAATCAGCCCCAGCATTTT.

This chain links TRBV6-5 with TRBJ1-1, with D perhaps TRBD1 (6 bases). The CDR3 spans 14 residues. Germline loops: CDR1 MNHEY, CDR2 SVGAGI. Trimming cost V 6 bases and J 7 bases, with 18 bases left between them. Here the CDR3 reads CASRAGVRGVEAFF. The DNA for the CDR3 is TGTGCCAGCAGAGCAGGGGTGAGAGGGGTTGAAGCTTTCTTT.

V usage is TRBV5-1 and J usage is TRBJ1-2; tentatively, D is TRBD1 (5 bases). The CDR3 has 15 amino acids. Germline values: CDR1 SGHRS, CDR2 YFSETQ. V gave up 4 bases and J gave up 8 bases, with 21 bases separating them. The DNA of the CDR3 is TGCGCCAGCAGCCCTACGACGGGGGGAACCCTAGGCTACACCTTC. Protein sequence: CASSPTTGGTLGYTF.

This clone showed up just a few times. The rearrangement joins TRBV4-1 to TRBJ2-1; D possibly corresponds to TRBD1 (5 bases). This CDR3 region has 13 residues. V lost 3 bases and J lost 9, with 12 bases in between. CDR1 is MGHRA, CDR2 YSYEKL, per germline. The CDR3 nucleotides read TGCGCCAGCAGCCACAGGCAGGGCGGTGAGCAGTTCTTC. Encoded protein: CASSHRQGGEQFF.

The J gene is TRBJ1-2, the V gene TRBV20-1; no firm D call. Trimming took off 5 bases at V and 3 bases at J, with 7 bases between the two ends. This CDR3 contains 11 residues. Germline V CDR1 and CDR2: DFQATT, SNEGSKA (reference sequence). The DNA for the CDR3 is TGCAGTGCTCCCGGGGACTATGGCTACACCTTC. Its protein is CSAPGDYGYTF.

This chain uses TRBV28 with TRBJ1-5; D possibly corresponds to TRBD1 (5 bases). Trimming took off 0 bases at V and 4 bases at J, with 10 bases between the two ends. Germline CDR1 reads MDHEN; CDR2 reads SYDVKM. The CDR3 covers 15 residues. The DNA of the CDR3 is TGTGCCAGCAGTTTATGGCCACAGGAGAATCAGCCCCAGCATTTT. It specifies CASSLWPQENQPQHF.

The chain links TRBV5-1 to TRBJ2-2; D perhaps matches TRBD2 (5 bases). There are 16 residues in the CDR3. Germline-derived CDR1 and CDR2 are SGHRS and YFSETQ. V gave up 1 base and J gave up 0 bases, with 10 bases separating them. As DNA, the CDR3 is TGCGCCAGCAGCTTGTCGGCGGGTGCGAACACCGGGGAGCTGTTTTTT. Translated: CASSLSAGANTGELFF.

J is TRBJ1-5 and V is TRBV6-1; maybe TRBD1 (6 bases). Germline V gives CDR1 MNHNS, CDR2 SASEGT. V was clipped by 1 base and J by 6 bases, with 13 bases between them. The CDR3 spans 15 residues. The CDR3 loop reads CASSEGQGNSQPQHF. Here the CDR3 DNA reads TGTGCCAGCAGTGAAGGTCAGGGGAATTCTCAGCCCCAGCATTTT.

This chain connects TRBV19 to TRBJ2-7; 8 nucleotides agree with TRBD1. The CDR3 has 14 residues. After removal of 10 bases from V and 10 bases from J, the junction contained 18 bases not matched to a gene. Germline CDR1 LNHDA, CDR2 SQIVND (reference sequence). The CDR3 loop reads CATRETWTGRVQYF. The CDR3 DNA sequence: TGTGCCACCCGGGAGACATGGACAGGGCGGGTTCAGTACTTC.

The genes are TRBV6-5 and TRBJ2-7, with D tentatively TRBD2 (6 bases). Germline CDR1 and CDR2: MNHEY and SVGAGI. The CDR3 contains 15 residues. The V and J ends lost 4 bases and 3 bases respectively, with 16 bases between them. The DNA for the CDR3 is TGTGCCAGCAGTTCCAACCCGGGACTGGGCTACGAGCAGTACTTC. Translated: CASSSNPGLGYEQYF.

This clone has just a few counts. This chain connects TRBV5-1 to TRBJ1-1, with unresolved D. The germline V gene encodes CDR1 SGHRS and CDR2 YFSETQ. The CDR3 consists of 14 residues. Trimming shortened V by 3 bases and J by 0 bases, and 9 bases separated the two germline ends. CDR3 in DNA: TGCGCCAGCAGCTCGTTGAGCGTGAACACTGAAGCTTTCTTT. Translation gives CASSSLSVNTEAFF.

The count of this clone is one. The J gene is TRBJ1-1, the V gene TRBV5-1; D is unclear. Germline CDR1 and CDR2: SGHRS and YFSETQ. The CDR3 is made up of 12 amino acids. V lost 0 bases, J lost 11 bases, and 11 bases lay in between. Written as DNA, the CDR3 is TGCGCCAGCAGCTTGGTTGGGAGGGTGGCTTTCTTT. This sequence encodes CASSLVGRVAFF.